A selection of T cell receptor beta chains follows, all from one sample in a study of monozygotic twins with inflammatory bowel disease. TCRdb reanalyzed the 5' RACE reads, giving one entry per CDR3 protein sequence and no DNA. This sample's clone table lists about 200,000 distinct CDR3 sequences. The sample taken for sequencing was blood. The origin of the receptors is a human donor with ulcerative colitis or Crohn's disease, or a healthy co-twin of an affected twin (not recorded which). Both conserved end residues are part of each CDR3.

v_call: TRBV20-1
j_call: TRBJ2-3
cdr3_aa: CSARSGGLDTQYF

v_call: TRBV27
j_call: TRBJ1-2
cdr3_aa: CASSLGTGGGSYGYTF

v_call: TRBV5-4
j_call: TRBJ2-5
cdr3_aa: CASSFEARQETQYF

v_call: TRBV6-5
j_call: TRBJ1-1
cdr3_aa: CASSSPLRGNTEAFF

v_call: TRBV4-2
j_call: TRBJ1-4
cdr3_aa: CASSQDLTSGGTNEKLFF

v_call: TRBV2
j_call: TRBJ2-3
cdr3_aa: CASKGTAYYTDTQYF

v_call: TRBV7-2
j_call: TRBJ2-1
cdr3_aa: CASSLGQLSGDEQFF

v_call: TRBV2
j_call: TRBJ1-6
cdr3_aa: CASRGGQPNSPLHF

v_call: TRBV12-3/TRBV12-4
j_call: TRBJ1-1
cdr3_aa: CASRLTSMNTEAFF

v_call: TRBV30
j_call: TRBJ1-3
cdr3_aa: CASRAPQSTIYF

v_call: TRBV19
j_call: TRBJ1-6
cdr3_aa: CASSIGITGSSSPLHF

v_call: TRBV10-2
j_call: TRBJ2-3
cdr3_aa: CASSEGLATDTQYF

v_call: TRBV11-1
j_call: TRBJ2-7
cdr3_aa: CASSLRDRGLNEQYF

v_call: TRBV20-1
j_call: TRBJ1-5
cdr3_aa: CSAITGTISNQPQHF

v_call: TRBV12-3/TRBV12-4
j_call: TRBJ2-3
cdr3_aa: CASTLNKPQYF

v_call: TRBV29-1
j_call: TRBJ2-5
cdr3_aa: CSVLVLAGETQYF